This TCR beta chain was sequenced for a study of blood T cell repertoires in COVID-19. Some clones are missing from TCRdb's copy, which holds only in-frame ones; the method was immunoSEQ multiplex PCR. This sample has hundreds of thousands of clones, with 88% found just once. This receptor was identified in a woman younger than 45 with COVID-19, enrolled during active disease. Sample: peripheral blood.

The CDR3 is CASSVGGPGPGELFF. The CDR3 DNA follows: TGTGCCAGCAGTGTGGGCGGGCCGGGCCCCGGGGAGCTGTTTTTT. The chain recombines TRBV2 with TRBJ2-2; D is possibly TRBD2 (5 bases). V lost 4 bases, J lost 6 bases, and 15 bases lay in between. The CDR3 totals 15 residues. The V gene's germline CDR1 is SNHLY and CDR2 FYNNEI.